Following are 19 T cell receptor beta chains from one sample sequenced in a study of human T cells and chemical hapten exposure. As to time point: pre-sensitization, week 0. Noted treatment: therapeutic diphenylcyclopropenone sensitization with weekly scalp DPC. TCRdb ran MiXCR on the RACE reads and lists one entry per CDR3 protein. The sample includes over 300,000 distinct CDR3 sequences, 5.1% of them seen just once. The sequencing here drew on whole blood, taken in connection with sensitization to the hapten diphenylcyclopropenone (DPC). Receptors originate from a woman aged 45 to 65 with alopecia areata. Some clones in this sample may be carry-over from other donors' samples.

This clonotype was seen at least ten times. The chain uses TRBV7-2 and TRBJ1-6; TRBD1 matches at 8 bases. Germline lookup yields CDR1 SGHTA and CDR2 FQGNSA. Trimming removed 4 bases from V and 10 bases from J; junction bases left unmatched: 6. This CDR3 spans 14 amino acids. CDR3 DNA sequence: TGTGCCAGCAGCTCTAGCAGGGGGCGGTCACCCCTCCACTTT. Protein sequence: CASSSSRGRSPLHF.

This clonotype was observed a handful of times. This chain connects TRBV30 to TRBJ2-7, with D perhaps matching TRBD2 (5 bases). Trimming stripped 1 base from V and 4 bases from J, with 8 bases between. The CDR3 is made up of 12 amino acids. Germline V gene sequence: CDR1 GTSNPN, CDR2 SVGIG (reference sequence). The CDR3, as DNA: TGTGCCTGGAGTGCGGGGTTATACGAGCAGTACTTC. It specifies CAWSAGLYEQYF.

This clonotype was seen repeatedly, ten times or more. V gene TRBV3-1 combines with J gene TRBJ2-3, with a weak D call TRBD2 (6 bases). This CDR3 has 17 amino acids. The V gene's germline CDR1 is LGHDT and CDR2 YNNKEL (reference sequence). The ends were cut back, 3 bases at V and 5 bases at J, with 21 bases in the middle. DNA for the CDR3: TGTGCCAGCAGCCACTCCTCACCACGGGGGTCCGGAGATACGCAGTATTTT. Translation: CASSHSSPRGSGDTQYF.

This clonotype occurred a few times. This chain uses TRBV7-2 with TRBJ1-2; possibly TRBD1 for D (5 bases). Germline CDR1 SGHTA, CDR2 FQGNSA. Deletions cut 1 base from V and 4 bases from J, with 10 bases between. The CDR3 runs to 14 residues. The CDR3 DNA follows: TGTGCCAGCAGCTTAGGAGACAGAATCTATGGCTACACCTTC. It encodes CASSLGDRIYGYTF.

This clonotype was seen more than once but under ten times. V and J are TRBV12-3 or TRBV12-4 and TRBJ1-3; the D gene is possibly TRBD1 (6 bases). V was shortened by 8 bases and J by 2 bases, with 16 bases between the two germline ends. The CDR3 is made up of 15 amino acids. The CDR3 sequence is CASGQGQGAGNTIYF. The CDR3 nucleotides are TGTGCCAGCGGGCAGGGGCAGGGCGCTGGAAACACCATATATTTT.

The CDR3 DNA reads TGTGCCAGCAGTTACGCCGGGACAGGGGGGGCCGGGGAGCTGTTTTTT. Translating it yields CASSYAGTGGAGELFF. The chain is built from TRBV6-5 and TRBJ2-2; 11 bases fit TRBD1. The CDR3 length is 16 residues. Germline V gives CDR1 MNHEY, CDR2 SVGAGI. V lost 2 bases and J lost 6; bases outside the gene matches: 5.

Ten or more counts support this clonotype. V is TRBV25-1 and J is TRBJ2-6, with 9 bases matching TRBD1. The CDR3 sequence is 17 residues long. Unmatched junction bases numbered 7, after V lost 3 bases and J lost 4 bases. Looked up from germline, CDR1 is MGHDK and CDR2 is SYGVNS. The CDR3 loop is CASSDPGTGPGANVLTF. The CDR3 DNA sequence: TGTGCCAGCAGTGATCCCGGGACAGGGCCCGGGGCCAACGTCCTGACTTTC.

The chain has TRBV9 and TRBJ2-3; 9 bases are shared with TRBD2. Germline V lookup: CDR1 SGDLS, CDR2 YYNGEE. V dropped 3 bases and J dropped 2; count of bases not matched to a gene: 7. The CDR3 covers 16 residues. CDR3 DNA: TGTGCCAGCAGCGCTCGGACTAGCGATGACACAGATACGCAGTATTTT. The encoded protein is CASSARTSDDTDTQYF.

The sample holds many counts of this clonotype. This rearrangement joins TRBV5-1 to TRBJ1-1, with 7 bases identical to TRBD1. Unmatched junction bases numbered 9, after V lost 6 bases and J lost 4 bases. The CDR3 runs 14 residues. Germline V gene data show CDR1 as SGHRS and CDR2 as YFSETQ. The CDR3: CASTLGTVGTEAFF. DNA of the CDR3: TGCGCCAGCACCCTAGGGACAGTGGGCACTGAAGCTTTCTTT.

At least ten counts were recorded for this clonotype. DNA for the CDR3: TGTGCCAGCAGTCCGCCTCGGAACGAGCAGTACTTC. Its protein product is CASSPPRNEQYF. The chain links TRBV28 to TRBJ2-7; D unresolved. V lost 5 bases and J 5 bases, leaving 10 bases between the germline ends. The germline CDR1 and CDR2 sequences are MDHEN and SYDVKM. The CDR3 contains 12 residues.

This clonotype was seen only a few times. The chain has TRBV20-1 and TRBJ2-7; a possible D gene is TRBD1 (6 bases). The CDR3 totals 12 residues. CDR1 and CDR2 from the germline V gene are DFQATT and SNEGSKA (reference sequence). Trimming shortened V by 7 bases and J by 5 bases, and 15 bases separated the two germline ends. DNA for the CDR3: TGCAGTGGGACGGGACAAAGCGACGAGCAGTACTTC. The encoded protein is CSGTGQSDEQYF.

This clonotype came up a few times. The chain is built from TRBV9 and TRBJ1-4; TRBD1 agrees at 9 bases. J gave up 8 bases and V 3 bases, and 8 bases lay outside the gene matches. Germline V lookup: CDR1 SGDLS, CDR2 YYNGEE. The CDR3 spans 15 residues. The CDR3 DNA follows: TGTGCCAGCAGCGGACCCGACAGGGGGAACGAAAAACTGTTTTTT. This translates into CASSGPDRGNEKLFF.

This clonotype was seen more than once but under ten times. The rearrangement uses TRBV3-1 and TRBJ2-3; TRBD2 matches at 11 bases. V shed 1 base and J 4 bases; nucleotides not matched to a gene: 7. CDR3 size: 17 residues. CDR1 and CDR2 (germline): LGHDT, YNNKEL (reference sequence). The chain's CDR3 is CASSQGGLAGGADTQYF. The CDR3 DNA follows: TGTGCCAGCAGCCAAGGTGGACTAGCGGGTGGTGCAGATACGCAGTATTTT.

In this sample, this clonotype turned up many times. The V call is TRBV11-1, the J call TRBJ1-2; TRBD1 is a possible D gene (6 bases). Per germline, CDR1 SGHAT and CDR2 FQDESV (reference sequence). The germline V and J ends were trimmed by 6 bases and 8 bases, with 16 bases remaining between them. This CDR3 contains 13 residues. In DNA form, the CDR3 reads TGTGCCAGCAGACACCAGGGGACTACAGGCTACACCTTC. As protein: CASRHQGTTGYTF.

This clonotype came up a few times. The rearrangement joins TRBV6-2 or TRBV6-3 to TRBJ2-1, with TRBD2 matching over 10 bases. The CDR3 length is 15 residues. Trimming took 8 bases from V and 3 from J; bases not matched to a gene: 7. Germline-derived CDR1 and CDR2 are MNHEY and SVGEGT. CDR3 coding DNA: TGTGCCAGCCGACAACTAGCGGGATTCTACAATGAGCAGTTCTTC. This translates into CASRQLAGFYNEQFF.

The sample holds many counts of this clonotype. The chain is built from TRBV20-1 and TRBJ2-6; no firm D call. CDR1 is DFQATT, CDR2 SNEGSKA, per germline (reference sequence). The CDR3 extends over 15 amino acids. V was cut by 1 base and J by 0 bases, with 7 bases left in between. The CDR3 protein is CSARATPSGANVLTF. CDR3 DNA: TGCAGTGCTAGAGCCACCCCCTCTGGGGCCAACGTCCTGACTTTC.

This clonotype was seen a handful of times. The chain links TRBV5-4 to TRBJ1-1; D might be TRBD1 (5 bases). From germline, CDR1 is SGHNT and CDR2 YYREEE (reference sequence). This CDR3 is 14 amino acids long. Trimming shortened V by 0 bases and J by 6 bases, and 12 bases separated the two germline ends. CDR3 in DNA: TGTGCCAGCAGCTTGGCCAGGGCAGGCGCTGAAGCTTTCTTT. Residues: CASSLARAGAEAFF.

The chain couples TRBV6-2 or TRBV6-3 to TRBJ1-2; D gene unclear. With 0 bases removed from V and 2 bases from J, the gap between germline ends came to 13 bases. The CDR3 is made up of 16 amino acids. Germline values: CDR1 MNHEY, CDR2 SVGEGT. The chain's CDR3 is CASSYSRSQQNYGYTF. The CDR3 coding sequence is TGTGCCAGCAGTTACTCGCGGAGCCAACAAAACTATGGCTACACCTTC.

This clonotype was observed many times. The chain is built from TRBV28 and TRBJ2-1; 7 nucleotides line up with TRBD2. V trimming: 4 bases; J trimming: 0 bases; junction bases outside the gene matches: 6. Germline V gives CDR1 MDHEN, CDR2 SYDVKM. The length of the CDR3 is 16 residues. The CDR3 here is CASSSEAGSSYNEQFF. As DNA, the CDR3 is TGTGCCAGCAGTTCCGAAGCGGGGAGCTCCTACAATGAGCAGTTCTTC.